This entry features one TCR beta chain sequence. The data are from a study of blood T cell repertoires in COVID-19. The overall study: Researchers got acute and convalescent COVID-19 samples from the United States, Italy and Spain. PBMCs, B-cell-depleted T cells, or T cells were the source of the cDNA or gDNA that made up the material.

Per the original data handling: Reference gene primer amplification gave estimated nucleated cell counts. Assay: immunoSEQ multiplex PCR; the TCRdb copy retains only in-frame clones and omits some. V and J calls and clone size are as listed in that table; D and trimming were resolved from the DNA. This sample has 50,000 or so clones, with around 90% found just once. The V gene's germline CDR1 is MNHEY and CDR2 SMNVEV (reference sequence). This CDR3 has 12 residues. V was trimmed by 3 bases and J by 5 bases, leaving 8 bases between them. This chain links TRBV27 with TRBJ2-7, with D possibly being TRBD1 (6 bases). Sequenced input: peripheral blood. The receptor was isolated from a human donor in a cohort sampled during active COVID-19. This CDR3 reads CASSFGGHEQYV. The CDR3, as DNA: TGTGCCAGCAGTTTTGGGGGCCACGAGCAGTACGTC.